The rows below give T cell receptor beta chains drawn from one sample of a study of T cell responses to AZD1222 COVID-19 vaccine. TCRdb keeps only in-frame clones here, not all; method: immunoSEQ multiplex PCR. The table includes 180,000 or so clones, approximately 90% detected once. Source: peripheral blood, taken on day 0 of AZD1222 vaccination. The receptors were sampled from an adult in good health. Both conserved end residues are part of each CDR3. Fields, in order: V gene, D gene, clone size, J gene, CDR3 DNA, CDR3 protein. A D gene is named only where the DNA matches it firmly. Rows give clone size only sometimes, using once, few, many, or a class for an expanded clone.

TRBV5-6	.	.	TRBJ1-5	TGTGCCAGCAGCTTGGATGCCTCACGGGGCAATCAGCCCCAGCATTTT	CASSLDASRGNQPQHF
TRBV3-1/TRBV3-2	.	.	TRBJ1-2	TGTGCCAGCAGCCAGGGATCTCGGGTTGGCTACACCTTC	CASSQGSRVGYTF
TRBV5-4	.	once	TRBJ1-1	TGTGCCAGCAGCTTGGCCAGGAACACTGAAGCTTTCTTT	CASSLARNTEAFF
TRBV6-1	.	.	TRBJ2-1	TGTGCCAGCAGTGAAGCGAGGTACAATGAGCAGTTCTTC	CASSEARYNEQFF
TRBV27	TRBD2	.	TRBJ2-1	TGTGCCAGCAGTTTCCTAGGACTAGCGGCAAATGAGCAGTTCTTC	CASSFLGLAANEQFF
TRBV30	.	.	TRBJ2-1	TGTGCCTGGAGTGTATATATCCGGGAGAAGAGGAGCAATGAGCAGTTCTTC	CAWSVYIREKRSNEQFF
TRBV19	.	.	TRBJ1-5	TGTGCCAGTAGTATAGTCCACAGCTACCGGGGGAGCAATCAGCCCCAGCATTTT	CASSIVHSYRGSNQPQHF
TRBV7-8	.	.	TRBJ2-5	TGTGCCAGCACCCCTAGGTACAGGCCAAAAATGGAAGAGACCCAGTACTTC	CASTPRYRPKMEETQYF
TRBV3-1/TRBV3-2	.	.	TRBJ2-7	TGTGCCAGCAGCCTTTTAGCGGTGGGGGGCGAGCAGTACTTC	CASSLLAVGGEQYF
TRBV6-5	TRBD2	.	TRBJ2-7	TGTGCCAGCAGTTACTCGGCTAGCGGGGTCTACGAGCAGTACTTC	CASSYSASGVYEQYF
TRBV2	.	.	TRBJ1-6	TGTGCCAGCAGCGGGCCGGACCCAAGCTCCTATAATTCACCCCTCCACTTT	CASSGPDPSSYNSPLHF
TRBV28	.	.	TRBJ1-4	TGTGCCAGCAGTTTGACCGTTCCCAGGGTCGCTAATGAAAAACTGTTTTTT	CASSLTVPRVANEKLFF
TRBV2	.	.	TRBJ2-2	TGTGCCAGCCGCTCTGAGGCTGCCAGGACCGGGGAGCTGTTTTTT	CASRSEAARTGELFF
TRBV7-2	TRBD2	.	TRBJ2-5	TGTGCCAGCAGCTTAACTAGCGGGAGAGGCAGAGAGACCCAGTACTTC	CASSLTSGRGRETQYF
TRBV18	.	.	TRBJ2-3	TGTGCCAGCTCACCTCCGGTCACAGATACGCAGTATTTT	CASSPPVTDTQYF
TRBV4-1	TRBD1	.	TRBJ1-1	TGCGCCAGCAGCCTTCGACAGGGGGCGGCCACTGAAGCTTTCTTT	CASSLRQGAATEAFF
TRBV19	.	once	TRBJ1-5	TGTGCCAGTAGTATAAGGGGAGGAGGCCATCAGCCCCAGCATTTT	CASSIRGGGHQPQHF
TRBV27	.	.	TRBJ2-7	TGTGCCAGCAGTTCACCTACCACAGGGCCAAGCTCCTACGAGCAGTACTTC	CASSSPTTGPSSYEQYF
TRBV20-1	.	.	TRBJ2-7	TGCAGTGCCCGCCCCGGGTACGAGCAGTACTTC	CSARPGYEQYF
TRBV7-6	.	.	TRBJ2-2	TGTGCCAGCAGCGCCGACTGGACCGGGGAGCTGTTTTTT	CASSADWTGELFF
TRBV10-3	.	.	TRBJ2-2	TGTGCCATCAGTGATTGGGGGGATACCGGGGAGCTGTTTTTT	CAISDWGDTGELFF
TRBV13	TRBD1	.	TRBJ1-2	TGTGCCAGCAGTGTCCACCCCGACAGGGCTGATCATGGCTACACCTTC	CASSVHPDRADHGYTF
TRBV5-8	.	once	TRBJ1-5	TGTGCCAGCAGCTTTAAGGGGGGTGGCAATCAGCCCCAGCATTTT	CASSFKGGGNQPQHF
TRBV4-2	TRBD2	.	TRBJ2-1	TGTGCCAGCAGCCAAGGGGTAGCGGGGCCCTACAATGAGCAGTTCTTC	CASSQGVAGPYNEQFF
TRBV15	.	.	TRBJ1-5	TGTGCCACCAGCAGAGAGAAGGCCATCGGGCAGCCCCAGCATTTT	CATSREKAIGQPQHF
TRBV10-3	.	once	TRBJ1-2	TGTGCCATCAGTGAGAAGGGCTATGGCTACACCTTC	CAISEKGYGYTF
TRBV4-2	.	.	TRBJ2-1	TGTGCCAGCAGCCAAGATCAGGCGGGAAGCTCCTACAATGAGCAGTTCTTC	CASSQDQAGSSYNEQFF
TRBV19	.	once	TRBJ1-5	TGTGCCAGTAGTATAGAATCATTCAATCAGCCCCAGCATTTT	CASSIESFNQPQHF
TRBV27	TRBD1	.	TRBJ2-7	TGTGCCAGCAGTTCCCTAATTGGGACAGGGGGCGGTGAGCAGTACTTC	CASSSLIGTGGGEQYF
TRBV27	.	.	TRBJ1-2	TGTGCCAGCAGTTTAGGGGGGTTAGGTGGCTACACCTTC	CASSLGGLGGYTF
TRBV12-3/TRBV12-4	.	.	TRBJ1-2	TGTGCCAGCAGTTTCATGGGAGGCGGCTACACCTTC	CASSFMGGGYTF
TRBV5-4	TRBD1	.	TRBJ1-2	TGTGCCAGCAGCCTAGTAGGGGGCGGTGGCTACACCTTC	CASSLVGGGGYTF
TRBV19	TRBD2	.	TRBJ2-1	TGTGCCAGTAGTCGGACTAGCGGGAGTGCTGAGCAGTTCTTC	CASSRTSGSAEQFF
TRBV6-5	.	.	TRBJ1-2	TGTGCCAGCATGCAGGACGGCCTCTATGGCTACACCTTC	CASMQDGLYGYTF
TRBV3-1/TRBV3-2	.	.	TRBJ2-7	TGTGCCAGCAGCCAACAACCGGCGCCGTCTGGCGAGCAGTACTTC	CASSQQPAPSGEQYF
TRBV10-2	.	few	TRBJ2-7	TGCGCCAGCCCCTTGAAACGGCTTTCCTACGAGCAGTACTTC	CASPLKRLSYEQYF
TRBV4-1	.	.	TRBJ1-1	TGCGCCAGCAGAGAACCAGGAGATATGAACACTGAAGCTTTCTTT	CASREPGDMNTEAFF
TRBV11-2	TRBD1	once	TRBJ2-7	TGTGCCAGCAGCCCCGGGACAGGCTCCTACGAGCAGTACTTC	CASSPGTGSYEQYF
TRBV19	TRBD1	.	TRBJ1-4	TGTGCCAGTAGCCCGTATACAGGGGTAACTAATGAAAAACTGTTTTTT	CASSPYTGVTNEKLFF
TRBV5-1	.	.	TRBJ2-2	TGCGCCAGCAGCTTGTCAGAGAACACCGGGGAGCTGTTTTTT	CASSLSENTGELFF
TRBV3-1/TRBV3-2	.	few	TRBJ2-5	TGTGCCAGCAGCCAAGTCCAAGAGACCCAGTACTTC	CASSQVQETQYF